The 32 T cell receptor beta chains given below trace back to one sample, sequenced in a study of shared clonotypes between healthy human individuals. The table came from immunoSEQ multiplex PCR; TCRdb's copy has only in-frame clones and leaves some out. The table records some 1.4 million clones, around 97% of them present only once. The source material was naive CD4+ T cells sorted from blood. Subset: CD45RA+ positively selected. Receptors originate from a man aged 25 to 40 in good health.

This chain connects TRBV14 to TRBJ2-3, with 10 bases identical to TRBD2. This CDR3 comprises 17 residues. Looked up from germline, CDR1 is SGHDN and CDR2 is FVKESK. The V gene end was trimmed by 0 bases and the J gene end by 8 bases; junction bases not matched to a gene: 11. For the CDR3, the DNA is TGTGCCAGCAGCCAAGAACGGATCCAGCGGGGGGGAGGTACGCAGTATTTT. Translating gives CASSQERIQRGGGTQYF.

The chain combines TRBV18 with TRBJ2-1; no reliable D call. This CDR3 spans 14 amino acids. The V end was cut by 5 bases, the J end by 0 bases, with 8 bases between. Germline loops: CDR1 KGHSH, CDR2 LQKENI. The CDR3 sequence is CASSSGPSYNEQFF. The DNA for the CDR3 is TGTGCCAGCTCATCCGGACCCTCCTACAATGAGCAGTTCTTC.

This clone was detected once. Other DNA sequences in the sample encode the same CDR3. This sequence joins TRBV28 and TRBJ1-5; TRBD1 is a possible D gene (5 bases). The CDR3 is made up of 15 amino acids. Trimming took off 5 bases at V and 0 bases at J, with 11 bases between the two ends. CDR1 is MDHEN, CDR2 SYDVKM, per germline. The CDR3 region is CASSLGGNSNQPQHF. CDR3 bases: TGTGCCAGCAGTCTCGGGGGAAATAGCAATCAGCCCCAGCATTTT.

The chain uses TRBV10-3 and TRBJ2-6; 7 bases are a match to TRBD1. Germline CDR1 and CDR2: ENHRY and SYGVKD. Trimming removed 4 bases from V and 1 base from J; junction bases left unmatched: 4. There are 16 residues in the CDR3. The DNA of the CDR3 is TGTGCCATCAGTGCGTCACAGGGGTCTGGGGCCAACGTCCTGACTTTC. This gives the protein CAISASQGSGANVLTF.

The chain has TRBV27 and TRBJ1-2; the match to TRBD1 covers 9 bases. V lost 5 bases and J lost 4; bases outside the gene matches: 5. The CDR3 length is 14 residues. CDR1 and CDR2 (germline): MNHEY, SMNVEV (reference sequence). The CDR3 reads CASSRRDRVYGYTF. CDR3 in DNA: TGTGCCAGCAGTCGCCGGGACAGGGTCTATGGCTACACCTTC.

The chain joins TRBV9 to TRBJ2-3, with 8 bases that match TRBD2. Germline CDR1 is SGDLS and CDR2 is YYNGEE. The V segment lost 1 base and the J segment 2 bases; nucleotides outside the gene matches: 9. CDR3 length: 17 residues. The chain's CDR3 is CASSVSLAGLHTDTQYF. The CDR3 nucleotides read TGTGCCAGCAGCGTATCTTTAGCGGGGCTTCACACAGATACGCAGTATTTT.

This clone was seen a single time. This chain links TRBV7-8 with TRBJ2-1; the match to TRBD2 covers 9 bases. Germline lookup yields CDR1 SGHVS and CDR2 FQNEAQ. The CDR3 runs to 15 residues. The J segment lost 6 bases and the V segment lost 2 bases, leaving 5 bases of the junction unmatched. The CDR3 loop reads CASSLLRREGNEQFF. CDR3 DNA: TGTGCCAGCAGCTTACTGAGGCGGGAGGGCAATGAGCAGTTCTTC.

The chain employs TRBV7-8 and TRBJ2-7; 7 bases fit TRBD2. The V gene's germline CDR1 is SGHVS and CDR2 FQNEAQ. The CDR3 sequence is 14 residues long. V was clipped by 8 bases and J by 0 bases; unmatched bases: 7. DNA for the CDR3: TGTGCCAGCTCGAGCGGGACCAGCTCCTACGAGCAGTACTTC. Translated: CASSSGTSSYEQYF.

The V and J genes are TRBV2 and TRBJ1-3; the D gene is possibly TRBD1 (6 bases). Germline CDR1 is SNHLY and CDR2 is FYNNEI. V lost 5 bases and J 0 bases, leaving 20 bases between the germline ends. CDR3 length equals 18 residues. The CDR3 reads CASSITRTLQGSGNTIYF. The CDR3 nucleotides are TGTGCCAGCAGTATAACCAGAACCTTACAGGGCTCTGGAAACACCATATATTTT.

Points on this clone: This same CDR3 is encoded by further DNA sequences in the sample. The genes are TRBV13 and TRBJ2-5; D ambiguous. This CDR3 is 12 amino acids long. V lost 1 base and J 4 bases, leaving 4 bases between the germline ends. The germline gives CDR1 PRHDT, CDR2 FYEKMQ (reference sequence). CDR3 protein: CASSLVGETQYF. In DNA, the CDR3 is TGTGCCAGCAGCTTAGTGGGAGAGACCCAGTACTTC.

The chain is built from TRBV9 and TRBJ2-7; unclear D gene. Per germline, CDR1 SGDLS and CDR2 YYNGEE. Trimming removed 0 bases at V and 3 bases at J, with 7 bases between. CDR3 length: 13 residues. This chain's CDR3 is CASSVANDYEQYF. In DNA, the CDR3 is TGTGCCAGCAGCGTAGCTAACGACTACGAGCAGTACTTC.

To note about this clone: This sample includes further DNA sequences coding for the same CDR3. CDR3 loop: CASGLEVGTEAFF. The CDR3 DNA reads as TGTGCTAGTGGTTTGGAAGTTGGCACTGAAGCTTTCTTT. The chain combines TRBV12-5 with TRBJ1-1; D unresolved. The CDR3 has 13 residues. Trimming cost V 1 base and J 4 bases, with 7 bases left between them. The V gene's germline CDR1 is LGHNT and CDR2 FRNRAP.

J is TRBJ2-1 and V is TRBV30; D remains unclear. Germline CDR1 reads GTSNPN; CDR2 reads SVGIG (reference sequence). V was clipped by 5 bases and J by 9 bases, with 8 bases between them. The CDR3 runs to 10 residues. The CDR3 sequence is CAWGFREQFF. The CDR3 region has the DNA TGTGCCTGGGGGTTCCGTGAGCAGTTCTTC.

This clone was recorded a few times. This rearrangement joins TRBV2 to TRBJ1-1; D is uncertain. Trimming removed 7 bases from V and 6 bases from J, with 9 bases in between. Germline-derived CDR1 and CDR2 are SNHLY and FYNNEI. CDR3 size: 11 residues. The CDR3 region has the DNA TGTGCCAGCAAGATGGTTTCTGAAGCTTTCTTT. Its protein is CASKMVSEAFF.

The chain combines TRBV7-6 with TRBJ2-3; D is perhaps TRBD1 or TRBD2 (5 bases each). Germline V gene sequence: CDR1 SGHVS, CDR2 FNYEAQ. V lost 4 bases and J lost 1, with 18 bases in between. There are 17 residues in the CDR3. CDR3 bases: TGTGCCAGCAGCTCTGCCCAAGGGACCAGGGGCACAGATACGCAGTATTTT. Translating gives CASSSAQGTRGTDTQYF. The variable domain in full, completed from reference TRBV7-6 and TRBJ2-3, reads GAGVSQSPRYKVTKRGQDVALRCDPISGHVSLYWYRQALGQGPEFLTYFNYEAQQDKSGLPNDRFSAERPEGSISTLTIQRTEQRDSAMYRCASSSAQGTRGTDTQYFGPGTRLTVL.

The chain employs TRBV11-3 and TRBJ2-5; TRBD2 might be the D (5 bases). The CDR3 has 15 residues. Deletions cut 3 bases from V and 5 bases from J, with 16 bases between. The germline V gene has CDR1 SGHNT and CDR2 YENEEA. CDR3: CASSLVGQTGETQYF. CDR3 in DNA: TGTGCCAGCAGCTTGGTGGGCCAGACGGGGGAGACCCAGTACTTC.

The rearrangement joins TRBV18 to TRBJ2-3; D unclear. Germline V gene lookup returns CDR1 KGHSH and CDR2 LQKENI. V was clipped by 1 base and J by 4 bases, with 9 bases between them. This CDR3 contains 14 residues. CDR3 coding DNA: TGTGCCAGCTCACCACTAGATACGGCAGATACGCAGTATTTT. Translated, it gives CASSPLDTADTQYF.

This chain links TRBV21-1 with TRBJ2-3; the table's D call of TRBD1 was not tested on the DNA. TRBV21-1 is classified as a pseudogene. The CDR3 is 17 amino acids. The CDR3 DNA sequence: TGTGCCAGCAGCAAAAGCCAGGGCCCCCCGTCTACAGATACGCAGTATTTT. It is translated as CASSKSQGPPSTDTQYF.

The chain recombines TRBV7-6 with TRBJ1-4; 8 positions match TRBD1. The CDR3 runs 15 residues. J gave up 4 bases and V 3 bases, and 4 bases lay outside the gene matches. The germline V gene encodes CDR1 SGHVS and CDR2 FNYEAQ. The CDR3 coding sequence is TGTGCCAGCAGCTTGACTGGACAGGGTAATGAAAAACTGTTTTTT. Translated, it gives CASSLTGQGNEKLFF.

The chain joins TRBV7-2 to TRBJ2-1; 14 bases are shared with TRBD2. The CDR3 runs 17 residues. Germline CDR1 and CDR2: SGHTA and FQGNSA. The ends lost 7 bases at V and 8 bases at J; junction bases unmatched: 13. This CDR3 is CASIRTRGTSGSDEQFF. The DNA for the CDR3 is TGTGCCAGCATCCGAACCCGCGGGACTAGCGGGAGTGATGAGCAGTTCTTC. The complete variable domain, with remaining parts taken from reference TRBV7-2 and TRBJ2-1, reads GAGVSQSPSNKVTEKGKDVELRCDPISGHTALYWYRQSLGQGLEFLIYFQGNSAPDKSGLPSDRFSAERTGGSVSTLTIQRTQQEDSAVYLCASIRTRGTSGSDEQFFGPGTRLTVL.

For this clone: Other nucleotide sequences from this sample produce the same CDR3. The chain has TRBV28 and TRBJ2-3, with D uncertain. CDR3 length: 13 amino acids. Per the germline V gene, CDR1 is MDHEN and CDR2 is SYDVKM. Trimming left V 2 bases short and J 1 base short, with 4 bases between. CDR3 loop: CASSLGGTDTQYF. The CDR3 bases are TGTGCCAGCAGTTTAGGTGGCACAGATACGCAGTATTTT.

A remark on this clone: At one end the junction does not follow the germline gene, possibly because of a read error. Here the CDR3 DNA reads TGTGTCAGCAGATGGGACAGGGGTACCTACACCTTC. Encoded protein: CVSRWDRGTYTF. V usage is TRBV2 and J usage is TRBJ1-2; 10 bases are shared with TRBD1. The CDR3 spans 12 residues. CDR1 is SNHLY and CDR2 is FYNNEI in the germline V gene.

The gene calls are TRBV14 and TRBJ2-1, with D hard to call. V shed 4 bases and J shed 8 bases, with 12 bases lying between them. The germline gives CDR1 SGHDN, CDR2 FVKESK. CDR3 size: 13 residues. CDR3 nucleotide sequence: TGTGCCAGCAGCCCCCAATACAATCATGAGCAGTTCTTC. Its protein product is CASSPQYNHEQFF. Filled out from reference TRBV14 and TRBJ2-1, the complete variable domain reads EAGVTQFPSHSVIEKGQTVTLRCDPISGHDNLYWYRRVMGKEIKFLLHFVKESKQDESGMPNNRFLAERTGGTYSTLKVQPAELEDSGVYFCASSPQYNHEQFFGPGTRLTVL.

CDR3 sequence: CASSELSAGANEQYF. The CDR3 coding sequence is TGTGCCAGCAGTGAATTATCTGCGGGAGCAAACGAGCAGTACTTC. The J gene is TRBJ2-7, the V gene TRBV25-1, with TRBD2 matching 7 bases. After removal of 1 base from V and 5 bases from J, the junction contained 8 bases not matched to a gene. Germline assignment: CDR1 MGHDK and CDR2 SYGVNS. The CDR3 has 15 amino acids.

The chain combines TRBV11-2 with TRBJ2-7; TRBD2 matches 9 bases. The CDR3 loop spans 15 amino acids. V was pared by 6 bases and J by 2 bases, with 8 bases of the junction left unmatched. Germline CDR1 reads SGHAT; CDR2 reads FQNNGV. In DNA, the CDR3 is TGTGCCAGCAGTATGGGGACTAGCCTTACCTACGAGCAGTACTTC. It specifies CASSMGTSLTYEQYF. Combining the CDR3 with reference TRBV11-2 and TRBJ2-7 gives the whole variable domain EAGVAQSPRYKIIEKRQSVAFWCNPISGHATLYWYQQILGQGPKLLIQFQNNGVVDDSQLPKDRFSAERLKGVDSTLKIQPAKLEDSAVYLCASSMGTSLTYEQYFGPGTRLTVT.

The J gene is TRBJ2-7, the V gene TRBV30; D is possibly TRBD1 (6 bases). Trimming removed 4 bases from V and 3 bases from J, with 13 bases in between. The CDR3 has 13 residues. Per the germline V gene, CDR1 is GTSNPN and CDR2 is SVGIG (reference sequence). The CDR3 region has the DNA TGTGCCTGGAAGCCAAGGGGGAACTACGAGCAGTACTTC. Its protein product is CAWKPRGNYEQYF. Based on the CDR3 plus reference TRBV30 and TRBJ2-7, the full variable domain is SQTIHQWPATLVQPVGSPLSLECTVEGTSNPNLYWYRQAAGRGLQLLFYSVGIGQISSEVPQNLSASRPQDRQFILSSKKLLLSDSGFYLCAWKPRGNYEQYFGPGTRLTVT.

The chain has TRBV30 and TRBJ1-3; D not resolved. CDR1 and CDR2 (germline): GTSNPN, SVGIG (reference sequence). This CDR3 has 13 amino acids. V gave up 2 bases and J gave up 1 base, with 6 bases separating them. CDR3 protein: CAWSFRSGNTIYF. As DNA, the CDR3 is TGTGCCTGGAGTTTCCGATCTGGAAACACCATATATTTT. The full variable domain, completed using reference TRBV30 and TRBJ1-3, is SQTIHQWPATLVQPVGSPLSLECTVEGTSNPNLYWYRQAAGRGLQLLFYSVGIGQISSEVPQNLSASRPQDRQFILSSKKLLLSDSGFYLCAWSFRSGNTIYFGEGSWLTVV.

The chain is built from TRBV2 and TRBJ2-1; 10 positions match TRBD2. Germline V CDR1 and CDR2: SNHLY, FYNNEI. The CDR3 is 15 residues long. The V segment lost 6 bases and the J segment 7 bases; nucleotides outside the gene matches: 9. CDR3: CASSLSGRAGNEQFF. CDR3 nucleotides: TGTGCCAGCAGCTTGAGCGGGAGGGCCGGGAATGAGCAGTTCTTC.

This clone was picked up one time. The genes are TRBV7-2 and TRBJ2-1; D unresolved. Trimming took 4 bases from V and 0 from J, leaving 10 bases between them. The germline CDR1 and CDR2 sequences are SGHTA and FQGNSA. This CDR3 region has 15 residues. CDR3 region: CASSSEPSSYNEQFF. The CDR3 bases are TGTGCCAGCAGCTCCGAACCAAGCTCCTACAATGAGCAGTTCTTC.

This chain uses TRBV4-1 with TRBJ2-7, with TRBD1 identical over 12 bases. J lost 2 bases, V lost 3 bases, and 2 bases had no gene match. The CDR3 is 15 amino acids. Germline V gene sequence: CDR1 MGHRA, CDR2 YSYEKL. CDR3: CASSQGQGAPYEQYF. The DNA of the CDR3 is TGCGCCAGCAGCCAGGGACAGGGGGCACCCTACGAGCAGTACTTC.

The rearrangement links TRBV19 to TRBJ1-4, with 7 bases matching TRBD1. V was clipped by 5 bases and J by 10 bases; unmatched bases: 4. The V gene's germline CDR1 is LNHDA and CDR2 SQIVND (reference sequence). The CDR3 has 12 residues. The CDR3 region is CASSDRVGKLFF. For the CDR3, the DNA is TGTGCCAGTAGTGACAGGGTTGGAAAACTGTTTTTT.

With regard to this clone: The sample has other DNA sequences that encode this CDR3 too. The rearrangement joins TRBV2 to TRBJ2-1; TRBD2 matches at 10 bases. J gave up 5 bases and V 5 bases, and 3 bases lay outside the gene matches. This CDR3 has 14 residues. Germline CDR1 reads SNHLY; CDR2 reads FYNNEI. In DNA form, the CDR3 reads TGTGCCAGCAGTTGGACTAGCGGAGACAATGAGCAGTTCTTC. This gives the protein CASSWTSGDNEQFF.